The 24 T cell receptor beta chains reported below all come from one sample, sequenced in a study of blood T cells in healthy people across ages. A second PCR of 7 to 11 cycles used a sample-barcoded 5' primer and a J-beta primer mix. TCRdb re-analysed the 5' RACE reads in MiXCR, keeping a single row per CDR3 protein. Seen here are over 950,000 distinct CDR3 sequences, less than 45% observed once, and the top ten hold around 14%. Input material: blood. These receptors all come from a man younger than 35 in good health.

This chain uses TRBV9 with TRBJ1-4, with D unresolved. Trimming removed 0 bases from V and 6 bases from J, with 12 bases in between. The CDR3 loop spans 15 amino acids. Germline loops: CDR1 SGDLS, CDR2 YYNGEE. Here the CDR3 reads CASSVADSAYEKLFF. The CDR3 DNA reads TGTGCCAGCAGCGTAGCAGACTCCGCCTATGAAAAACTGTTTTTT.

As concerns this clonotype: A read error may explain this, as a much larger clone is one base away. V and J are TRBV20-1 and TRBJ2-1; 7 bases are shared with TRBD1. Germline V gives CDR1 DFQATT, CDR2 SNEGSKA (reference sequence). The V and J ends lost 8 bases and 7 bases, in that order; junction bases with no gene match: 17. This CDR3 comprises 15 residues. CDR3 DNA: TGCAGTACGCTACGCCGCGACAGGGTAGGGAATGAGCAGTTCTTC. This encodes CSTLRRDRVGNEQFF.

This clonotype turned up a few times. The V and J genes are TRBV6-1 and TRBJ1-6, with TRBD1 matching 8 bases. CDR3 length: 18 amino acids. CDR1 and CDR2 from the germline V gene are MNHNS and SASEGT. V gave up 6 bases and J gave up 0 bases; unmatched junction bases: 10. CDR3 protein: CASSSGQGTSSYNSPLHF. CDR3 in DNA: TGTGCCAGCAGCTCAGGACAGGGAACCAGCTCCTATAATTCACCCCTCCACTTT.

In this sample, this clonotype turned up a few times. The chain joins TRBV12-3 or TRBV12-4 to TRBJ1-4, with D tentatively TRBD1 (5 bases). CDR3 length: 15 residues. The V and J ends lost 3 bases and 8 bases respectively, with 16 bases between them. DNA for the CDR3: TGTGCCAGCAGTTTTAGGGACGCCGACGGGGAAAAACTGTTTTTT. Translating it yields CASSFRDADGEKLFF.

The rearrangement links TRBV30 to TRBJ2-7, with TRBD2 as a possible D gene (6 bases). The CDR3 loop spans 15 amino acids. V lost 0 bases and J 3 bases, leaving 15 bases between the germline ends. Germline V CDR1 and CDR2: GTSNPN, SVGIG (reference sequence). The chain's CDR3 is CAWSVRPGRIYEQYF. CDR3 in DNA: TGTGCCTGGAGTGTACGGCCAGGGAGGATCTACGAGCAGTACTTC.

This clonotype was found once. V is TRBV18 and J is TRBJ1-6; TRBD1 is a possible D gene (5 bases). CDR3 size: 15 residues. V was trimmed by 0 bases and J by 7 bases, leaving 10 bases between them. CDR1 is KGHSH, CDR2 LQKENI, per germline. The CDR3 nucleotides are TGTGCCAGCTCACCACCGCAGGGCGAGAATTCACCCCTCCACTTT. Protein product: CASSPPQGENSPLHF. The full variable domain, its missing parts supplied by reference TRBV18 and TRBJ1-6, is NAGVMQNPRHLVRRRGQEARLRCSPMKGHSHVYWYRQLPEEGLKFMVYLQKENIIDESGMPKERFSAEFPKEGPSILRIQQVVRGDSAAYFCASSPPQGENSPLHFGNGTRLTVT.

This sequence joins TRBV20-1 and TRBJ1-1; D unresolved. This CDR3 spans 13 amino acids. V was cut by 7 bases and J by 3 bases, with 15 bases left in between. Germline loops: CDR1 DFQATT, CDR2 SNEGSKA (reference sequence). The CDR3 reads CSVGRMADTEAFF. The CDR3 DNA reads TGCAGTGTAGGGAGAATGGCCGACACTGAAGCTTTCTTT.

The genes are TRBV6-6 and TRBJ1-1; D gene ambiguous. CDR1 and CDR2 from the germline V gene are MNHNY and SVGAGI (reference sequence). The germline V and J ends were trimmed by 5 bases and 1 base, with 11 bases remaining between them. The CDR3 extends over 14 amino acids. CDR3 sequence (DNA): TGTGCCAGCAGTCAAAAGGATAGGAACACTGAAGCTTTCTTT. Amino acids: CASSQKDRNTEAFF.

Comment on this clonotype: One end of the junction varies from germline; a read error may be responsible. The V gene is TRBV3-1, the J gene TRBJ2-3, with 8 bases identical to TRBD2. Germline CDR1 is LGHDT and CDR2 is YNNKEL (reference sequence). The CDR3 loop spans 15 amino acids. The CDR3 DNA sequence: TGTGCCAGCAACCGGCCGGGGGGGCAAAGTGATACGCGGTATTTT. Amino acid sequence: CASNRPGGQSDTRYF.

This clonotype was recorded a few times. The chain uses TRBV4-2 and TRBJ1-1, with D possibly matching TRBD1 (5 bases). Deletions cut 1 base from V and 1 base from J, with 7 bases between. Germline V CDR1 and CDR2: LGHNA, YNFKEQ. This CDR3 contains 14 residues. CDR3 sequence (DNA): TGTGCCAGCAGCCAAGGGACAACGAACACTGAAGCTTTCTTT. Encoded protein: CASSQGTTNTEAFF.

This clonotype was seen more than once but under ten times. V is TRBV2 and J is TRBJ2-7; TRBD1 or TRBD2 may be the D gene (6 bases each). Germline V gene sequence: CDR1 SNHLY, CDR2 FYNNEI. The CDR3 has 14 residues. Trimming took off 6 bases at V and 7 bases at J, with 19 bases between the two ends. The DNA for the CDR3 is TGTGCCAGCAGGGTCAGGGGAGGAGGTAAAGAGCAGTACTTC. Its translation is CASRVRGGGKEQYF.

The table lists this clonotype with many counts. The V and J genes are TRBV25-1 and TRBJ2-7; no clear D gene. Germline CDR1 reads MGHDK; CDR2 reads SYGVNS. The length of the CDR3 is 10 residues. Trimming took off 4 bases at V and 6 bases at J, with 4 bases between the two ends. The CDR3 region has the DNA TGTGCCAGCAGTGGAGCCGAGCAGTACTTC. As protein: CASSGAEQYF.

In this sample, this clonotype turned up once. The CDR3 region is CARGNRERTEAFF. CDR3 nucleotide sequence: TGTGCCAGGGGCAACCGGGAGAGGACTGAAGCTTTCTTT. The gene calls are TRBV6-5 and TRBJ1-1; D is uncertain. The V gene lost 9 bases and the J gene lost 5 bases, with 16 bases spanning the gap. The CDR3 length is 13 residues. Germline-derived CDR1 and CDR2 are MNHEY and SVGAGI.

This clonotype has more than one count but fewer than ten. CDR3 in DNA: TGCGCCAGCAGCCGTCTCCTTCCACCGGGTCAGTCCCTCAATGAGCAGTTCTTC. Protein: CASSRLLPPGQSLNEQFF. The chain is built from TRBV5-1 and TRBJ2-1; the D is unclear. Germline V gives CDR1 SGHRS, CDR2 YFSETQ. The CDR3 has 18 residues. Trimming removed 4 bases at V and 6 bases at J, with 26 bases between.

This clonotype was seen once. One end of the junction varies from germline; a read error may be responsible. CDR3 amino acids: CSAVGRATDAQYF. In DNA form, the CDR3 reads TGCAGCGCCGTAGGAAGGGCCACAGATGCGCAGTATTTT. The V and J genes are TRBV29-1 and TRBJ2-3; no clear D gene. Germline lookup yields CDR1 SQVTM and CDR2 ANQGSEA. The CDR3 has 13 residues.

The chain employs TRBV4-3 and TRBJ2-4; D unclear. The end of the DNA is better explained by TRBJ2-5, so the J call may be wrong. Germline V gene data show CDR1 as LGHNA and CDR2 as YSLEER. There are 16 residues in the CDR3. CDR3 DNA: TGCGCCAGCAGCCAAGAAAGTATGGCAGAGCAAGAGACCCAGTACTTC. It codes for CASSQESMAEQETQYF.

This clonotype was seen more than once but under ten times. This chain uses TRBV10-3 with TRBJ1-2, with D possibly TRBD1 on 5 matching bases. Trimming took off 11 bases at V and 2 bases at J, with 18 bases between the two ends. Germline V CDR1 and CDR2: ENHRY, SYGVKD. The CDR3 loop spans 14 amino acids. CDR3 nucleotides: TGTGCCTCCCATAGTGGGGCGCACAACTATGGCTACACCTTC. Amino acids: CASHSGAHNYGYTF.

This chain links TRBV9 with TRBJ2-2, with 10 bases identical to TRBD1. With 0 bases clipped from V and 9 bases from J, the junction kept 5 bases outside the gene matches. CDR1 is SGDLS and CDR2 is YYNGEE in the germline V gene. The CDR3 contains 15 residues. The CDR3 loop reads CASSVGTGGGRELFF. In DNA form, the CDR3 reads TGTGCCAGCAGCGTAGGGACAGGGGGTGGTCGGGAGCTGTTTTTT. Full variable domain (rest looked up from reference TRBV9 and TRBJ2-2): DSGVTQTPKHLITATGQRVTLRCSPRSGDLSVYWYQQSLDQGLQFLIQYYNGEERAKGNILERFSAQQFPDLHSELNLSSLELGDSALYFCASSVGTGGGRELFFGEGSRLTVL.

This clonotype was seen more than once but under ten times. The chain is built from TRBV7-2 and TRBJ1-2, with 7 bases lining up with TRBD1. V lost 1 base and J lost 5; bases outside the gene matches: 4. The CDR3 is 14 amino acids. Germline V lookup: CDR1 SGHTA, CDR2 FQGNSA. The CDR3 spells CASSLETGTYGYTF. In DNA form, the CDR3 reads TGTGCCAGCAGCTTAGAGACAGGGACATATGGCTACACCTTC.

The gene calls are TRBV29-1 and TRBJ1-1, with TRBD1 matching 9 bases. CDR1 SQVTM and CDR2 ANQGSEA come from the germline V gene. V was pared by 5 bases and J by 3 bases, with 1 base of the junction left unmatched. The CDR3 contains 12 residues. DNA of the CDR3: TGCAGCGTTTGGACAGGGGACACTGAAGCTTTCTTT. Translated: CSVWTGDTEAFF.

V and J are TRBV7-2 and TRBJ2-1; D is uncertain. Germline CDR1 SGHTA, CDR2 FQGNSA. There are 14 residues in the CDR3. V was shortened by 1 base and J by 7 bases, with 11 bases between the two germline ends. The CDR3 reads CASSLDVGVNEQFF. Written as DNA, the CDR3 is TGTGCCAGCAGCTTAGATGTTGGCGTTAATGAGCAGTTCTTC.

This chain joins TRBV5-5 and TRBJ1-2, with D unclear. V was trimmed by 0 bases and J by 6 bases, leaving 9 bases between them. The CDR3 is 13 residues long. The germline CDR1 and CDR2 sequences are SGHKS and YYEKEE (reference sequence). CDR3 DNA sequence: TGTGCCAGCAGCTTGGGGTCCGACGATGGCTACACCTTC. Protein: CASSLGSDDGYTF.

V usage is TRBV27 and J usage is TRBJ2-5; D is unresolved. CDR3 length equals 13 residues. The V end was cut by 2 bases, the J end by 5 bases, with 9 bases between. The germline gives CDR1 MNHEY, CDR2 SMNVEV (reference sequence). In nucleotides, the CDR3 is TGTGCCAGCAGTTTAGAGTGGGGTGAGACCCAGTACTTC. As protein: CASSLEWGETQYF.

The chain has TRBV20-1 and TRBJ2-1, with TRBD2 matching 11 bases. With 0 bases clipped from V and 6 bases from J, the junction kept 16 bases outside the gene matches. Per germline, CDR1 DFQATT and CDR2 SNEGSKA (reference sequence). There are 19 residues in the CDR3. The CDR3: CSARDLGLAGGRLPNEQFF. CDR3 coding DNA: TGCAGTGCTAGAGATCTGGGTCTAGCGGGGGGCCGCCTACCCAATGAGCAGTTCTTC.